The 17 T cell receptor beta chains in this list originate from one sample, sequenced in a study of OX40 agonist ivuxolimab in advanced cancers. Only in-frame clones appear in the TCRdb table, and some are missing; sequencing was by immunoSEQ multiplex PCR. The data show 80,000 to 100,000 clones, about 90% seen once. The sequencing here drew on CD4+ or CD8+ T cells sorted from blood, taken in a trial of the OX40 agonist ivuxolimab. The source of these receptors is an adult with an advanced solid tumor such as melanoma, head and neck, liver or kidney cancer.

This rearrangement joins TRBV6-5 to TRBJ1-1, with 8 bases matching TRBD1. The V gene's germline CDR1 is MNHEY and CDR2 SVGAGI. Germline trimming cut 6 bases from V and 4 bases from J; bases unmatched to any gene: 4. The length of the CDR3 is 13 residues. This CDR3 is CASRDRDPTEAFF. The CDR3 nucleotides read TGTGCCAGCAGGGACAGGGACCCCACTGAAGCTTTCTTT.

The CDR3 bases are TGCGCCAGCAGCACGTTAGCGGGGGTTGAGCAGTTCTTC. Translation: CASSTLAGVEQFF. This sequence joins TRBV5-1 and TRBJ2-1, with 9 bases that match TRBD2. The J segment lost 9 bases and the V segment lost 4 bases, leaving 5 bases of the junction unmatched. CDR1 is SGHRS and CDR2 is YFSETQ in the germline V gene. The CDR3 contains 13 residues.

The CDR3 spells CASSENGGPSEPQHF. The CDR3 nucleotides read TGTGCCAGCAGTGAAAACGGGGGGCCAAGCGAGCCCCAGCATTTT. The chain employs TRBV2 and TRBJ1-5, with D maybe TRBD1 (6 bases). This CDR3 is 15 amino acids long. CDR1 and CDR2 from the germline V gene are SNHLY and FYNNEI. Trimming cost V 2 bases and J 8 bases, with 16 bases left between them.

This sequence joins TRBV6-5 and TRBJ1-6; D gene uncertain. CDR1 and CDR2 (germline): MNHEY, SVGAGI. The CDR3 is 12 residues long. V lost 2 bases, J lost 10 bases, and 6 bases lay in between. The chain's CDR3 is CASSYLQSPLHF. The CDR3 coding sequence is TGTGCCAGCAGTTACCTGCAATCACCCCTCCACTTT.

The V gene is TRBV30, the J gene TRBJ1-1; D ambiguous. This CDR3 has 14 residues. Trimming cost V 3 bases and J 4 bases, with 15 bases left between them. Germline lookup yields CDR1 GTSNPN and CDR2 SVGIG (reference sequence). The CDR3 loop reads CAWSKDGIFTEAFF. CDR3 nucleotide sequence: TGTGCCTGGAGCAAAGATGGGATTTTCACTGAAGCTTTCTTT.

The V gene is TRBV2, the J gene TRBJ2-7; possibly TRBD1 or TRBD2 for D (5 bases each). This CDR3 has 15 amino acids. V gave up 2 bases and J gave up 3 bases, with 14 bases separating them. Germline assignment: CDR1 SNHLY and CDR2 FYNNEI. The CDR3 spells CASSEKGPHLYEQYF. For the CDR3, the DNA is TGTGCCAGCAGTGAAAAGGGACCCCACCTCTACGAGCAGTACTTC.

A note on this clone: This sample also contains other DNA sequences that code for the same CDR3. The rearrangement uses TRBV9 and TRBJ2-7, with D unresolved. The CDR3 extends over 14 amino acids. Germline V gene data show CDR1 as SGDLS and CDR2 as YYNGEE. V lost 0 bases to trimming and J lost 3 bases, with 10 bases between them. CDR3 protein: CASSVGVGLYEQYF. In DNA, the CDR3 is TGTGCCAGCAGCGTAGGCGTTGGCCTCTACGAGCAGTACTTC.

J is TRBJ1-4 and V is TRBV11-2; weak D call: TRBD1 (5 bases). V lost 3 bases to trimming and J lost 5 bases, with 10 bases between them. Germline lookup yields CDR1 SGHAT and CDR2 FQNNGV. The CDR3 is 14 residues long. The CDR3 DNA follows: TGTGCCAGCAGCTTCGGGACGAGGAATGAAAAACTGTTTTTT. Translation: CASSFGTRNEKLFF.

V and J are TRBV13 and TRBJ2-5; 7 bases agree with TRBD2. There are 16 residues in the CDR3. V shed 0 bases and J 4 bases; nucleotides not matched to a gene: 8. Germline CDR1 is PRHDT and CDR2 is FYEKMQ (reference sequence). The CDR3 DNA sequence: TGTGCCAGCAGCTTAGGGGGTAGGACGGGAGGAGAGACCCAGTACTTC. The encoded protein is CASSLGGRTGGETQYF.

This clone appeared a few times. V and J are TRBV7-2 and TRBJ1-5; D remains ambiguous. Germline V gene lookup returns CDR1 SGHTA and CDR2 FQGNSA. The ends were cut back, 1 base at V and 7 bases at J, with 8 bases in the middle. The CDR3 is 13 residues long. The CDR3 region is CASSLVDGQPQHF. The CDR3 DNA follows: TGTGCCAGCAGCTTAGTAGACGGGCAGCCCCAGCATTTT.

V gene TRBV5-4 combines with J gene TRBJ1-2, with D possibly TRBD1 on 5 matching bases. This CDR3 region has 13 residues. The germline CDR1 and CDR2 sequences are SGHNT and YYREEE (reference sequence). Trimming removed 3 bases at V and 5 bases at J, with 11 bases between. The chain's CDR3 is CASSSPQGYGYTF. The CDR3, as DNA: TGTGCCAGCAGCTCCCCCCAGGGTTATGGCTACACCTTC. Full variable domain (remainder filled in from reference TRBV5-4 and TRBJ1-2): ETGVTQSPTHLIKTRGQQVTLRCSSQSGHNTVSWYQQALGQGPQFIFQYYREEENGRGNFPPRFSGLQFPNYSSELNVNALELDDSALYLCASSSPQGYGYTFGSGTRLTVV.

The rearrangement links TRBV18 to TRBJ2-5, with 8 positions matching TRBD1. This CDR3 has 15 residues. Unmatched junction bases numbered 9, after V lost 5 bases and J lost 4 bases. The V gene's germline CDR1 is KGHSH and CDR2 LQKENI. The CDR3 DNA is TGTGCCAGCTCAGAACCAGGGGGCGCGAGAGAGACCCAGTACTTC. This gives the protein CASSEPGGARETQYF.

This clone was seen a single time. The rearrangement uses TRBV5-4 and TRBJ1-5; D gene unclear. Per the germline V gene, CDR1 is SGHNT and CDR2 is YYREEE (reference sequence). This CDR3 comprises 15 residues. V gave up 3 bases and J gave up 1 base, with 11 bases separating them. The CDR3: CASSYGRPSNQPQHF. Here the CDR3 DNA reads TGTGCCAGCAGCTACGGAAGACCGAGCAATCAGCCCCAGCATTTT.

In its sample, this clone was seen once. The chain couples TRBV18 to TRBJ1-4; 11 bases are shared with TRBD1. The germline CDR1 and CDR2 sequences are KGHSH and LQKENI. The CDR3 spans 15 residues. V lost 0 bases and J lost 7; bases outside the gene matches: 1. CDR3 DNA sequence: TGTGCCAGCTCACCACCCGGGACAGGGGGTGAAAAACTGTTTTTT. Translation gives CASSPPGTGGEKLFF.

The J gene is TRBJ1-5, the V gene TRBV19; TRBD1 is a possible D gene (5 bases). Germline V lookup: CDR1 LNHDA, CDR2 SQIVND (reference sequence). Trimming cost V 5 bases and J 2 bases, with 19 bases left between them. The CDR3 sequence is 17 residues long. The CDR3 region is CASSGARGPAGNQPQHF. CDR3 nucleotide sequence: TGTGCCAGTAGTGGGGCTCGGGGCCCTGCGGGCAATCAGCCCCAGCATTTT.

This clone was recorded only once. CDR3 protein: CASSLGGGFSGANVLTF. CDR3 bases: TGTGCCAGCAGCTTAGGAGGCGGTTTTTCGGGGGCCAACGTCCTGACTTTC. The chain couples TRBV7-3 to TRBJ2-6; D perhaps matches TRBD2 (5 bases). Germline V gene data show CDR1 as SGHTA and CDR2 as FQGTGA. The CDR3 spans 17 residues. V was pared by 2 bases and J by 4 bases, with 15 bases between.

CDR3 sequence reads: CASSLRPDTGELFF. In DNA form, the CDR3 reads TGTGCCAGCAGCCTTCGACCCGACACCGGGGAGCTGTTTTTT. V and J are TRBV11-2 and TRBJ2-2; D is unclear. This CDR3 has 14 amino acids. V lost 5 bases and J 3 bases, leaving 10 bases between the germline ends. Per germline, CDR1 SGHAT and CDR2 FQNNGV.